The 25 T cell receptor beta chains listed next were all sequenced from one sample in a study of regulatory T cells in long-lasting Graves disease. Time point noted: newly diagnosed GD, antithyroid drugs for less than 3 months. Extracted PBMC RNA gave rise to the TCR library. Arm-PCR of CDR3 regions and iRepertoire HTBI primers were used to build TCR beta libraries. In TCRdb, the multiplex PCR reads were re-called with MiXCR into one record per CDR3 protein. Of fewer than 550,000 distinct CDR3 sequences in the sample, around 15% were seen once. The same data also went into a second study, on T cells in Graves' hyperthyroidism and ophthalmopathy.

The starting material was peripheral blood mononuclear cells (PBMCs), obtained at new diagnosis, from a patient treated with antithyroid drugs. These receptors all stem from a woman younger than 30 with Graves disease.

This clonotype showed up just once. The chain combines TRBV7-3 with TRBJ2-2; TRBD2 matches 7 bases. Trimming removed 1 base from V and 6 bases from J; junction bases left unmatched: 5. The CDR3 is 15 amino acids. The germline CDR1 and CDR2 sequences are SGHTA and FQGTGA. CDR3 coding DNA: TGTGCCAGCAGCTTAATTGGGGGGGATCCCGGGGAGCTGTTTTTT. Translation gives CASSLIGGDPGELFF. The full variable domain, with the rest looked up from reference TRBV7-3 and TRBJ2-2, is GAGVSQTPSNKVTEKGKYVELRCDPISGHTALYWYRQSLGQGPEFLIYFQGTGAADDSGLPNDRFFAVRPEGSVSTLKIQRTERGDSAVYLCASSLIGGDPGELFFGEGSRLTVL.

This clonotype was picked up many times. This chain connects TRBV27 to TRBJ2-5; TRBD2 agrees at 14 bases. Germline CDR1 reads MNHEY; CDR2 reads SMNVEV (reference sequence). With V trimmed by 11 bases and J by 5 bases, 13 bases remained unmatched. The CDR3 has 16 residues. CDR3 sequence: CASHSMGTSGSETQYF. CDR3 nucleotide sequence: TGTGCCTCCCACTCCATGGGGACTAGCGGGAGCGAGACCCAGTACTTC.

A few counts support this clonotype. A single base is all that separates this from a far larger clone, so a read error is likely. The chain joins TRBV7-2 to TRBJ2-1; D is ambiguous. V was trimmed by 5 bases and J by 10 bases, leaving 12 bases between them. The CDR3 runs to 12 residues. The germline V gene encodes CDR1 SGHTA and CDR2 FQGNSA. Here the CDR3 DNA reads TGTGCCAGCAGCAGCCCGAGGTTCGAGCAGTTCTTC. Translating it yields CASSSPRFEQFF. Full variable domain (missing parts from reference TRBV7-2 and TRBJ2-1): GAGVSQSPSNKVTEKGKDVELRCDPISGHTALYWYRQSLGQGLEFLIYFQGNSAPDKSGLPSDRFSAERTGGSVSTLTIQRTQQEDSAVYLCASSSPRFEQFFGPGTRLTVL.

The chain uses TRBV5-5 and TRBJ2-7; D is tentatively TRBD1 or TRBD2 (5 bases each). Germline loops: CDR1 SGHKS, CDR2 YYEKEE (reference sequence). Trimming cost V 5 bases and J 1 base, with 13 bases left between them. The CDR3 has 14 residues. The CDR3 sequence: CASSPPGRSYEQYF. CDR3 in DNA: TGTGCCAGCAGTCCTCCGGGACGTTCCTACGAGCAGTACTTC.

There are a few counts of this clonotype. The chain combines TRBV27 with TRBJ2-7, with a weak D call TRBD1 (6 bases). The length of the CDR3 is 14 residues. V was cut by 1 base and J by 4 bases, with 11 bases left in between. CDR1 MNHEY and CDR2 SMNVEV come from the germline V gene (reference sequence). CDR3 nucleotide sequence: TGTGCCAGCAGTTTATATGGCAGGGGTTACGAGCAGTACTTC. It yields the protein CASSLYGRGYEQYF.

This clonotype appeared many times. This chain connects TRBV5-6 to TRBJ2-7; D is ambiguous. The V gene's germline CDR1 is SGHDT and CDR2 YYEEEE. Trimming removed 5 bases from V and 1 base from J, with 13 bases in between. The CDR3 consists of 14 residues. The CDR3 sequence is CASSLGAGSYEQYF. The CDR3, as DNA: TGTGCCAGCAGTTTAGGAGCAGGATCCTACGAGCAGTACTTC. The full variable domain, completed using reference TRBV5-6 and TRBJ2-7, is DAGVTQSPTHLIKTRGQQVTLRCSPKSGHDTVSWYQQALGQGPQFIFQYYEEEERQRGNFPDRFSGHQFPNYSSELNVNALLLGDSALYLCASSLGAGSYEQYFGPGTRLTVT.

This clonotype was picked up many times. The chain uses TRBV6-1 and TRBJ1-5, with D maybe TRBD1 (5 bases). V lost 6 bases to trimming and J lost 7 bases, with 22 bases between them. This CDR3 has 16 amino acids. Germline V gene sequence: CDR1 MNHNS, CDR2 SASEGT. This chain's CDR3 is CASSRPVAGIDQPQHF. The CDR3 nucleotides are TGTGCCAGCAGCCGCCCCGTGGCAGGGATTGACCAGCCCCAGCATTTT.

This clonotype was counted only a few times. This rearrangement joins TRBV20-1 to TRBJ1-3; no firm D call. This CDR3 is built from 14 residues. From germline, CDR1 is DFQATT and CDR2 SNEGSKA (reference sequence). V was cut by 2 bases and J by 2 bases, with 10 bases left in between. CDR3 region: CSARQGNAGNTIYF. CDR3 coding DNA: TGCAGTGCTAGACAAGGAAACGCTGGAAACACCATATATTTT.

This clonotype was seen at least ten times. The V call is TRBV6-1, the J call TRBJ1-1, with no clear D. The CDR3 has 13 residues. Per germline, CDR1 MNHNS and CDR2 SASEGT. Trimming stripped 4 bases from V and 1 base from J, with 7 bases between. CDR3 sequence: CASSVQPNTEAFF. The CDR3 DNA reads TGTGCCAGCAGTGTTCAGCCGAACACTGAAGCTTTCTTT.

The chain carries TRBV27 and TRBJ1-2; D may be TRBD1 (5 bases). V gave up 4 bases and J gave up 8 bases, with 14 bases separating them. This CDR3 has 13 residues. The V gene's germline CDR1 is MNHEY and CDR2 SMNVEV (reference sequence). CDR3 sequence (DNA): TGTGCCAGCAGTTGGGACTCCACACGGGGCTACACCTTC. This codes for CASSWDSTRGYTF.

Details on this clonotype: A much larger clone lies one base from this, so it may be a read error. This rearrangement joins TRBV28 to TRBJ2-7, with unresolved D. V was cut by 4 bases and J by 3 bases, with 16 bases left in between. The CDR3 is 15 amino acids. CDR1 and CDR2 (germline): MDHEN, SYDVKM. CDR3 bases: TGTGCCAGCAGTTGGCAGACTGAACTTATCTACGAGCAGTACTTC. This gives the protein CASSWQTELIYEQYF.

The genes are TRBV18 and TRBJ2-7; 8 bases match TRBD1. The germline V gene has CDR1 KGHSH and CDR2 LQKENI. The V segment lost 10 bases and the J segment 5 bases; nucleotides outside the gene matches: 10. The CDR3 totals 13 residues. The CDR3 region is CAISPDRGHEQYF. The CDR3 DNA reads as TGTGCCATCTCTCCCGACAGGGGTCACGAGCAGTACTTC.

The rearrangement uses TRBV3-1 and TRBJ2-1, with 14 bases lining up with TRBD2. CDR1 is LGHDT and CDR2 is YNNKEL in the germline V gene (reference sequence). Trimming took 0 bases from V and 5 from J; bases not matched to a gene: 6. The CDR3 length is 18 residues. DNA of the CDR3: TGTGCCAGCAGCCAAGAAGGTGGGACTAGCGGGGGCCACAATGAGCAGTTCTTC. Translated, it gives CASSQEGGTSGGHNEQFF.

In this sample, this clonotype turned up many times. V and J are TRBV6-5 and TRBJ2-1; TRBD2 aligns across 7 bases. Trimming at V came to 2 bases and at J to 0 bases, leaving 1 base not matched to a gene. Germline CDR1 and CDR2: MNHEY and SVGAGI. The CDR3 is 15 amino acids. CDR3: CASSYTSDSYNEQFF. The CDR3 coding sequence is TGTGCCAGCAGTTACACTAGCGACTCCTACAATGAGCAGTTCTTC.

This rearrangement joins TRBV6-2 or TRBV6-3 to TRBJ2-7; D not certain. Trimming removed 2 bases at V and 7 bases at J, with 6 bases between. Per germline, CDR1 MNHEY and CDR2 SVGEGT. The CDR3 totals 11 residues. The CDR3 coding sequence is TGTGCCAGCAGTTACGGCCGGGAGCAGTACTTC. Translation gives CASSYGREQYF.

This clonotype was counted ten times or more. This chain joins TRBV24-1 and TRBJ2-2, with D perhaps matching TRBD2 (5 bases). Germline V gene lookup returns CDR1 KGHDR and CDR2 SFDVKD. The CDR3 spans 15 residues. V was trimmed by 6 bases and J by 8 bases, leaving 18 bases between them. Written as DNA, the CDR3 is TGTGCCACCAGTCGCCTACTAGGATCGACAGGGGAGCTGTTTTTT. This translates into CATSRLLGSTGELFF.

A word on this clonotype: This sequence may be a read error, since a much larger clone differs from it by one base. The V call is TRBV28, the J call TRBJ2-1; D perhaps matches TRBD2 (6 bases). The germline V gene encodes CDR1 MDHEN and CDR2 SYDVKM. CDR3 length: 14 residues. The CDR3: CVSTPRGSYNEQFF. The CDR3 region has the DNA TGTGTCAGCACCCCGCGGGGCTCCTACAATGAGCAGTTCTTC. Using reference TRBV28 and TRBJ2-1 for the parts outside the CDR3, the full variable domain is DVKVTQSSRYLVKRTGEKVFLECVQDMDHENMFWYRQDPGLGLRLIYFSYDVKMKEKGDIPEGYSVSREKKERFSLILESASTNQTSMYLCVSTPRGSYNEQFFGPGTRLTVL.

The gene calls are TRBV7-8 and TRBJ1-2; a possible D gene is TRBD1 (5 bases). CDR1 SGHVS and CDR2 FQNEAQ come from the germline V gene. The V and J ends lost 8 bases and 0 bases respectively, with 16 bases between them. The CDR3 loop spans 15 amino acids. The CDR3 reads CASGPDSSANYGYTF. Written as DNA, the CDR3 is TGTGCCAGCGGCCCCGACAGCTCAGCTAACTATGGCTACACCTTC.

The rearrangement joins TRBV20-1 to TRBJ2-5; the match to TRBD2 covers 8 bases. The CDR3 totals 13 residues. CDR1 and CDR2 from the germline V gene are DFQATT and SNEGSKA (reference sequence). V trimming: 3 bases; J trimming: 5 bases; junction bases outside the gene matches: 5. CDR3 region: CSASGSGTETQYF. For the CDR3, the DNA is TGCAGTGCTAGTGGTAGCGGGACTGAGACCCAGTACTTC.

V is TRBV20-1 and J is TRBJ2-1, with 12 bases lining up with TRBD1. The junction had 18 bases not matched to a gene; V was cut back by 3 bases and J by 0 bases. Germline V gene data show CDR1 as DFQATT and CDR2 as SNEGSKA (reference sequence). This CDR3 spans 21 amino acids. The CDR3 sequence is CSASLPPGQGAAGSSYNEQFF. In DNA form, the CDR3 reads TGCAGTGCTAGCTTACCTCCGGGACAGGGGGCAGCCGGGAGCTCCTACAATGAGCAGTTCTTC.

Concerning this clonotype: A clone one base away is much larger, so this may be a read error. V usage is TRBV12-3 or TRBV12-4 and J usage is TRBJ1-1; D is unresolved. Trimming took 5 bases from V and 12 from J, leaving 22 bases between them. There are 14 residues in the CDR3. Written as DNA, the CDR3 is TGTGCCAGCAGTACCCCGGGCCCCCAGGCGGGAACTTTCTTT. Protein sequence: CASSTPGPQAGTFF.

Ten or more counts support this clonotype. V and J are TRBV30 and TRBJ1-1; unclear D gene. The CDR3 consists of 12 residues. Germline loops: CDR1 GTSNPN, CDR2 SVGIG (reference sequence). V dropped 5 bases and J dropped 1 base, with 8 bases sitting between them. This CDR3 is CAWDSGNTEAFF. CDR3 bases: TGTGCCTGGGACTCGGGGAACACTGAAGCTTTCTTT.

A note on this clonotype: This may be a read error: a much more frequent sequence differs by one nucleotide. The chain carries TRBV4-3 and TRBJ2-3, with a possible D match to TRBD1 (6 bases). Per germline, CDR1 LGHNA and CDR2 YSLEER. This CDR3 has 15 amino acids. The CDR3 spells CASSQGQGITYTQYF. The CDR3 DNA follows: TGCGCCAGCAGCCAAGGGCAGGGGATCACATATACGCAGTATTTT.

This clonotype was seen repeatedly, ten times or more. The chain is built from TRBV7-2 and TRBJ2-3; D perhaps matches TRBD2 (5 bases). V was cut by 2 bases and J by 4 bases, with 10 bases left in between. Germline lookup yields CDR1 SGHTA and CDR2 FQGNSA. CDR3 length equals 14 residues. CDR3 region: CASSLMSGADTQYF. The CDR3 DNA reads TGTGCCAGCAGCTTAATGAGCGGCGCAGATACGCAGTATTTT.

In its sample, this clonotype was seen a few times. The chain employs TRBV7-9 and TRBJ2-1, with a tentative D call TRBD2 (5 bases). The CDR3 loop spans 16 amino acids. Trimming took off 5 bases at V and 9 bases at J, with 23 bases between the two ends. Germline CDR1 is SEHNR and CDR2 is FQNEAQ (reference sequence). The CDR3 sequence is CASSEAVVSTNGEQFF. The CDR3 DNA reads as TGTGCCAGCAGCGAAGCGGTGGTGTCCACCAATGGTGAGCAGTTCTTC.